What follows are 25 T cell receptor beta chains derived from one specimen sequenced in a study of T cell changes during pregnancy in multiple sclerosis. The repertoire was sequenced with immunoSEQ multiplex PCR; TCRdb's copy has only in-frame clones and lacks some. This table has 130,000 or so clones, around 93% appearing once. The sample here was peripheral blood, taken before pregnancy. The receptors stem from a female donor with multiple sclerosis, enrolled in a pregnancy study.

The rearrangement joins TRBV4-1 to TRBJ2-7, with 7 bases that match TRBD2. CDR1 is MGHRA and CDR2 is YSYEKL in the germline V gene. V lost 5 bases, J lost 2 bases, and 12 bases stayed unmatched. The CDR3 is 16 residues long. In DNA, the CDR3 is TGCGCCAGCAGCTCTATGGTAGCGGGCGTACCCTACGAGCAGTACTTC. It translates to CASSSMVAGVPYEQYF.

The chain links TRBV28 to TRBJ2-7, with D unclear. The germline V and J ends were trimmed by 1 base and 2 bases, with 18 bases remaining between them. CDR1 and CDR2 from the germline V gene are MDHEN and SYDVKM. This CDR3 contains 17 residues. CDR3 sequence: CASSLYQTRPQPYEQYF. The CDR3 DNA is TGTGCCAGCAGTTTATATCAGACCAGGCCCCAGCCCTACGAGCAGTACTTC.

The chain couples TRBV5-5 to TRBJ1-2; no reliable D call. V lost 4 bases to trimming and J lost 0 bases, with 13 bases between them. Germline CDR1 reads SGHKS; CDR2 reads YYEKEE (reference sequence). CDR3 size: 15 residues. Here the CDR3 DNA reads TGTGCCAGCAGCCAAGGCGGGCTCCCTAACTATGGCTACACCTTC. Its translation: CASSQGGLPNYGYTF.

The rearrangement joins TRBV5-1 to TRBJ2-3; 12 bases are a match to TRBD2. The CDR3 has 16 amino acids. Germline V lookup: CDR1 SGHRS, CDR2 YFSETQ. The V segment lost 4 bases and the J segment 2 bases; nucleotides outside the gene matches: 5. Here the CDR3 DNA reads TGCGCCAGCAGCCCCGGACTAGCGGGGCCCACAGATACGCAGTATTTT. The encoded protein is CASSPGLAGPTDTQYF.

This clone was seen just once. The V and J genes are TRBV11-2 and TRBJ1-2, with D uncertain. The CDR3 spans 15 residues. With 6 bases removed from V and 7 bases from J, the gap between germline ends came to 21 bases. In germline, CDR1 is SGHAT, CDR2 FQNNGV. The CDR3 protein is CASRSLGKTIGGYTF. The CDR3 nucleotides read TGTGCCAGCAGAAGTTTGGGGAAGACTATAGGTGGCTACACCTTC.

This chain links TRBV30 with TRBJ2-3; 12 bases line up with TRBD2. Per the germline V gene, CDR1 is GTSNPN and CDR2 is SVGIG (reference sequence). This CDR3 is 15 amino acids long. V trimming: 1 base; J trimming: 3 bases; junction bases outside the gene matches: 2. DNA for the CDR3: TGTGCCTGGAGTGGTACTAGCGGGAGGACAGATACGCAGTATTTT. Protein product: CAWSGTSGRTDTQYF.

V usage is TRBV7-9 and J usage is TRBJ2-7, with 10 bases identical to TRBD1. The CDR3 loop spans 15 amino acids. The germline V gene has CDR1 SEHNR and CDR2 FQNEAQ (reference sequence). J lost 2 bases, V lost 6 bases, and 7 bases had no gene match. The CDR3 DNA sequence: TGTGCCAGCAGTCGACCCGGGACAGGGGCCTACGAGCAGTACTTC. Protein sequence: CASSRPGTGAYEQYF.

The chain recombines TRBV28 with TRBJ1-1, with D perhaps matching TRBD1 (5 bases). Germline V gene data show CDR1 as MDHEN and CDR2 as SYDVKM. Between the trimmed V and J ends, which lost 3 bases and 12 bases, there was a span of 20 bases. The CDR3 has 14 amino acids. CDR3 in amino acids: CASSFLGGVRGTFF. As DNA, the CDR3 is TGTGCCAGCAGTTTCCTAGGAGGGGTGCGCGGGACTTTCTTT.

The CDR3 reads CASSFTGDEQYF. The CDR3 DNA is TGTGCCAGCAGCTTTACAGGGGACGAGCAGTACTTC. This rearrangement joins TRBV7-6 to TRBJ2-7; 7 nucleotides align to TRBD1. The CDR3 is 12 amino acids. Germline CDR1 reads SGHVS; CDR2 reads FNYEAQ. J lost 5 bases, V lost 3 bases, and 1 base had no gene match.

This clone was found once. The V call is TRBV5-5, the J call TRBJ1-2; D is unclear. The germline gives CDR1 SGHKS, CDR2 YYEKEE (reference sequence). Trimming left V 3 bases short and J 5 bases short, with 14 bases between. The CDR3 covers 14 residues. The CDR3 sequence is CASSSSTTAYGYTF. The CDR3 coding sequence is TGTGCCAGCAGCTCCTCGACAACCGCGTATGGCTACACCTTC. Full variable domain (remainder filled in from reference TRBV5-5 and TRBJ1-2): DAGVTQSPTHLIKTRGQQVTLRCSPISGHKSVSWYQQVLGQGPQFIFQYYEKEERGRGNFPDRFSARQFPNYSSELNVNALLLGDSALYLCASSSSTTAYGYTFGSGTRLTVV.

The V gene is TRBV6-5, the J gene TRBJ2-3, with TRBD2 as a possible D gene (5 bases). The germline V gene encodes CDR1 MNHEY and CDR2 SVGAGI. The CDR3 contains 14 residues. The V and J ends lost 2 bases and 4 bases respectively, with 10 bases between them. CDR3 region: CASSYRTRSDTQYF. As DNA, the CDR3 is TGTGCCAGCAGTTACCGTACTAGATCAGATACGCAGTATTTT.

The CDR3 DNA follows: TGTGCCACAAAGCCGGGACTAGCGCGCAATGAGCAGTTCTTC. Its protein product is CATKPGLARNEQFF. The V and J genes are TRBV2 and TRBJ2-1, with 10 bases identical to TRBD2. CDR1 SNHLY and CDR2 FYNNEI come from the germline V gene. V gave up 10 bases and J gave up 6 bases; unmatched junction bases: 9. The CDR3 is 14 amino acids. The complete variable domain, with remaining parts taken from reference TRBV2 and TRBJ2-1, reads EPEVTQTPSHQVTQMGQEVILRCVPISNHLYFYWYRQILGQKVEFLVSFYNNEISEKSEIFDDQFSVERPDGSNFTLKIRSTKLEDSAMYFCATKPGLARNEQFFGPGTRLTVL.

The chain is built from TRBV6-1 and TRBJ2-3; TRBD1 is a possible D gene (8 bases). Germline CDR1 is MNHNS and CDR2 is SASEGT. The CDR3 is made up of 17 amino acids. The V end was cut by 3 bases, the J end by 5 bases, with 21 bases between. CDR3 nucleotides: TGTGCCAGCAGTGAGGAAGGTGCAGGGGGCGGGAGAGATACGCAGTATTTT. It is translated as CASSEEGAGGGRDTQYF.

This chain uses TRBV14 with TRBJ1-4; 8 bases are shared with TRBD1. Germline values: CDR1 SGHDN, CDR2 FVKESK. With 4 bases clipped from V and 7 bases from J, the junction kept 8 bases outside the gene matches. The CDR3 loop spans 15 amino acids. CDR3 region: CASSRRQGMGEKLFF. CDR3 DNA: TGTGCCAGCAGCCGCAGACAGGGGATGGGTGAAAAACTGTTTTTT. The full variable domain, in which reference TRBV14 and TRBJ1-4 provide the parts outside the CDR3, is EAGVTQFPSHSVIEKGQTVTLRCDPISGHDNLYWYRRVMGKEIKFLLHFVKESKQDESGMPNNRFLAERTGGTYSTLKVQPAELEDSGVYFCASSRRQGMGEKLFFGSGTQLSVL.

The chain is built from TRBV7-3 and TRBJ2-3; D gene uncertain. Trimming stripped 1 base from V and 0 bases from J, with 5 bases between. Per germline, CDR1 SGHTA and CDR2 FQGTGA. The CDR3 consists of 14 residues. CDR3 region: CASSLIGSTDTQYF. The DNA for the CDR3 is TGTGCCAGCAGCTTAATCGGTAGCACAGATACGCAGTATTTT.

The chain uses TRBV18 and TRBJ1-3, with 8 bases lining up with TRBD1. CDR1 and CDR2 from the germline V gene are KGHSH and LQKENI. J lost 0 bases, V lost 4 bases, and 5 bases had no gene match. The CDR3 totals 16 residues. CDR3 coding DNA: TGTGCCAGCTCACGGGGACAGGTCGTCTCTGGAAACACCATATATTTT. This sequence encodes CASSRGQVVSGNTIYF.

This chain links TRBV7-9 with TRBJ2-7, with D possibly TRBD2 on 5 matching bases. The CDR3 has 12 residues. V gave up 5 bases and J gave up 4 bases, with 9 bases separating them. Germline V CDR1 and CDR2: SEHNR, FQNEAQ (reference sequence). The CDR3 bases are TGTGCCAGCAGCCGGGGTGGGTACGAGCAGTACTTC. Encoded protein: CASSRGGYEQYF.

The chain recombines TRBV19 with TRBJ1-6; no firm D call. The V and J ends lost 5 bases and 6 bases respectively, with 11 bases between them. The CDR3 has 14 amino acids. Germline-derived CDR1 and CDR2 are LNHDA and SQIVND (reference sequence). The CDR3 DNA follows: TGTGCCAGTAGTGACCGGGGTAGTAATTCACCCCTCCACTTT. This encodes CASSDRGSNSPLHF. The variable domain in full, completed from reference TRBV19 and TRBJ1-6, reads DGGITQSPKYLFRKEGQNVTLSCEQNLNHDAMYWYRQDPGQGLRLIYYSQIVNDFQKGDIAEGYSVSREKKESFPLTVTSAQKNPTAFYLCASSDRGSNSPLHFGNGTRLTVT.

This sequence joins TRBV6-1 and TRBJ1-2; possibly TRBD1 for D (6 bases). The germline V gene has CDR1 MNHNS and CDR2 SASEGT. The CDR3 has 16 residues. Trimming cost V 2 bases and J 2 bases, with 15 bases left between them. The CDR3 region has the DNA TGTGCCAGCAGTGAATATCGGACAGCGGGGAACTATGGCTACACCTTC. Its translation is CASSEYRTAGNYGYTF.

J is TRBJ2-4 and V is TRBV6-5; perhaps TRBD2 as D (6 bases). Trimming took off 4 bases at V and 11 bases at J, with 9 bases between the two ends. Germline CDR1 and CDR2: MNHEY and SVGAGI. This CDR3 comprises 11 residues. The CDR3 bases are TGTGCCAGCAGTTTCGCGGGACTTCAGTACTTC. Protein product: CASSFAGLQYF.

The V and J genes are TRBV28 and TRBJ1-6; D call uncertain. Germline-derived CDR1 and CDR2 are MDHEN and SYDVKM. This CDR3 region has 12 residues. Trimming left V 8 bases short and J 9 bases short, with 11 bases between. CDR3 in DNA: TGTGCCAGCGGTCGAGCTGGTTCACCCCTCCACTTT. It codes for CASGRAGSPLHF. The full variable domain, its missing parts supplied by reference TRBV28 and TRBJ1-6, is DVKVTQSSRYLVKRTGEKVFLECVQDMDHENMFWYRQDPGLGLRLIYFSYDVKMKEKGDIPEGYSVSREKKERFSLILESASTNQTSMYLCASGRAGSPLHFGNGTRLTVT.

The J gene is TRBJ1-1, the V gene TRBV28; D unresolved. This CDR3 spans 14 amino acids. Trimming pared 5 bases from V and 10 bases from J, leaving 20 bases between. Germline V CDR1 and CDR2: MDHEN, SYDVKM. CDR3 nucleotide sequence: TGTGCCAGCAGTCCTACGACCTCCAGCGGGGTAGCTTTCTTT. Translating it yields CASSPTTSSGVAFF.

The rearrangement links TRBV5-1 to TRBJ1-1; perhaps TRBD1 as D (6 bases). The CDR3 extends over 13 amino acids. V lost 2 bases and J lost 7, with 12 bases in between. CDR1 is SGHRS, CDR2 YFSETQ, per germline. The CDR3 protein is CASSLKGVGEAFF. CDR3 DNA sequence: TGCGCCAGCAGCTTAAAGGGGGTCGGTGAAGCTTTCTTT.

The chain employs TRBV5-1 and TRBJ2-2; no definite D call. The CDR3 is 18 amino acids. Germline V gene lookup returns CDR1 SGHRS and CDR2 YFSETQ. V was pared by 0 bases and J by 2 bases, with 17 bases between. In nucleotides, the CDR3 is TGCGCCAGCAGCTTGGCCGCTCGAGCACAGAAAAACACCGGGGAGCTGTTTTTT. It yields the protein CASSLAARAQKNTGELFF.

V and J are TRBV28 and TRBJ2-7; D call uncertain. The CDR3 is made up of 16 amino acids. Trimming shortened V by 4 bases and J by 3 bases, and 19 bases separated the two germline ends. CDR1 is MDHEN and CDR2 is SYDVKM in the germline V gene. CDR3 sequence: CASSYRSSGLHYEQYF. The CDR3 DNA sequence: TGTGCCAGCAGTTATCGAAGTTCCGGTCTCCACTACGAGCAGTACTTC. The full variable domain, with the rest looked up from reference TRBV28 and TRBJ2-7, is DVKVTQSSRYLVKRTGEKVFLECVQDMDHENMFWYRQDPGLGLRLIYFSYDVKMKEKGDIPEGYSVSREKKERFSLILESASTNQTSMYLCASSYRSSGLHYEQYFGPGTRLTVT.